The present entry profiles one T cell receptor (beta chain) with its context. This record belongs to a study of blood T cell repertoires in COVID-19. Study-level background: Collection of acute and convalescent COVID-19 samples took place in the United States, Italy and Spain. PBMCs, B-cell-depleted T cells, or T cells were the source of the cDNA or gDNA that made up the material.

Seattle-derived patients entered the study during active infection and were followed longitudinally. Data came from immunoSEQ multiplex PCR; TCRdb stores just in-frame clones and leaves some out. The sample holds 200,000 to 250,000 clones; 85% to 90% are singletons and the top ten take approximately 2.6%. From germline, CDR1 is LNHDA and CDR2 SQIVND (reference sequence). The ends lost 1 base at V and 3 bases at J; junction bases unmatched: 6. The length of the CDR3 is 16 residues. Sequencing used peripheral blood. This sequence was found in a man aged 30-40 years with COVID-19, enrolled during active disease. The V call is TRBV19, the J call TRBJ1-5; TRBD1 matches 7 bases. This CDR3 is CASSIGWTGDNQPQHF. In DNA, the CDR3 is TGTGCCAGTAGTATAGGGTGGACAGGAGACAATCAGCCCCAGCATTTT.